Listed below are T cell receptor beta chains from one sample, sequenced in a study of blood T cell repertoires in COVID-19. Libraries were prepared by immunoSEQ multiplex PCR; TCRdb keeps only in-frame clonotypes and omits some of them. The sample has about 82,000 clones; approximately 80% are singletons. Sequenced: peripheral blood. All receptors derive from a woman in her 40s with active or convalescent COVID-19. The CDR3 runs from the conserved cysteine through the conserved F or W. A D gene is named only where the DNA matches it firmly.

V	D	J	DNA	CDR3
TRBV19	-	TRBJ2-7	TGTGCCAGTAGTATAAGTGGACTAAACTACGAGCAGTACTTC	CASSISGLNYEQYF
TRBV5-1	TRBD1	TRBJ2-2	TGCGCCAGCAGCCGGGACAGGGGAAACGCCGGGGAGCTGTTTTTT	CASSRDRGNAGELFF
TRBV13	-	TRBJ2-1	TGTGCCAGCAGCGAAAGCGGGCTCGCCAATGAGCAGTTCTTC	CASSESGLANEQFF
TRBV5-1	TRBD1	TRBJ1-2	TGCGCCAGCAGCCCGGGGACAGGGGATGGCTACACCTTC	CASSPGTGDGYTF
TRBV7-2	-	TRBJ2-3	TGTGCCAGCAGCTTAGCCAGACTAGATACGCAGTATTTT	CASSLARLDTQYF
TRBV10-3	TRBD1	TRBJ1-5	TGTGCCACTCAGGACAGGGAGTTTGAGCCCCAGCATTTT	CATQDREFEPQHF
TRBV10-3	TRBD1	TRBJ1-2	TGTGCCATCGCCCCGGACAGGGAAATACATAACTATGGCTACACCTTC	CAIAPDREIHNYGYTF
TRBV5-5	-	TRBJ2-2	TGTGCCAGCAGCTTGGCTACGGTGACCGGGGAGCTGTTTTTT	CASSLATVTGELFF
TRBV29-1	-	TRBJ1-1	TGCAGCGTTGAAGTATTAGGGGCAAACACTGAAGCTTTCTTT	CSVEVLGANTEAFF
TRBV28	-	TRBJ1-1	TGTGCCAGCAGTCACTCCCGCTCCCGACAGACCTGGTGCTTT	CASSHSRSRQTWCF
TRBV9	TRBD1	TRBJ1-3	TGTGCCAGCAGCTCCGGGACAGGCCGGGGCTCTGGAAACACCATATATTTT	CASSSGTGRGSGNTIYF
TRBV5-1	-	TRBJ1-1	TGCGCCAGCAGCTTGGCCGGGGGACGGAACACTGAAGCTTTCTTT	CASSLAGGRNTEAFF
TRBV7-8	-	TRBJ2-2	TGTGCCAGCAGCTTACCCGGGACTGACGGTAACCTGTTTTTT	CASSLPGTDGNLFF
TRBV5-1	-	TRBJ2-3	TGCGCCAGCAGTAGGGAGCCGGATACGCAGTATTTT	CASSREPDTQYF
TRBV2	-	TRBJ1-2	TGTGCCAGCAGTAAACAGGGAGACTATGGCTACACCTTC	CASSKQGDYGYTF
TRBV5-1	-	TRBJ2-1	TGCGCCAGCAGCTTGCAAGCTGTATACAATGAGCAGTTCTTC	CASSLQAVYNEQFF
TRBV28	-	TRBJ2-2	TGTGCCAGCATAAGAGGGGGACAGAACACCGGGGAGCTGTTTTTT	CASIRGGQNTGELFF
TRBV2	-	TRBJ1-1	TGTGCCAGCATATTAGCAGGTTGGGGAGGCACTGAAGCTTTCTTT	CASILAGWGGTEAFF
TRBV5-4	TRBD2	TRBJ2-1	TGTGCCAGCAGCTTGGACGGGAGGGCCTACAATGAGCAGTTCTTC	CASSLDGRAYNEQFF
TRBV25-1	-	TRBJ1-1	TGTGCCAGCAGAGACAGGTCCCTGAACACTGAAGCTTTCTTT	CASRDRSLNTEAFF
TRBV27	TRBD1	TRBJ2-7	TGTGCCAGCAGTGTACACAGGGGACCCTACGAGCAGTACTTC	CASSVHRGPYEQYF
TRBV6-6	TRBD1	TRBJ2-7	TGTGCCAGCAGATGGACAGGGGGGCTTTACGAGCAGTACTTC	CASRWTGGLYEQYF
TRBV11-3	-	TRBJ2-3	TGTGCCAGCAGCGCGCGCACAGATACGCAGTATTTT	CASSARTDTQYF
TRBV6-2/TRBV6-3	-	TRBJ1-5	TGTGCCAGCAGTTACAGAACATATAGCAATCAGCCCCAGCATTTT	CASSYRTYSNQPQHF
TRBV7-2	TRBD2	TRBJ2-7	TGTGCCAGCAGCGTCGGACTAGCGGGAGTCTTGGAAACCTACGAGCAGTACTTC	CASSVGLAGVLETYEQYF
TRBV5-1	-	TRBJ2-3	TGCGCCAGCAGCTTGGGAGGGCCCGAAGATACGCAGTATTTT	CASSLGGPEDTQYF
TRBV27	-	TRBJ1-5	TGTGCCAGCAGTTCGACTCATAGCAATCAGCCCCAGCATTTT	CASSSTHSNQPQHF
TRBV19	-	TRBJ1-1	TGTGCCAGTACCTACGCGACAGGGAACACTGAAGCTTTCTTT	CASTYATGNTEAFF
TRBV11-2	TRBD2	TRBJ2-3	TGTGCCAGCAGCCGACTAGCGGGGGGTACTACTAGCACAGATACGCAGTATTTT	CASSRLAGGTTSTDTQYF
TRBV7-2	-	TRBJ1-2	TGTGCCAGCAGCCAATTAAGGAGTGGCTACACCTTC	CASSQLRSGYTF
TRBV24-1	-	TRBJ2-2	TGTGCCACCAGTGATTTGAGCAGGGACACCGGGGAGCTGTTTTTT	CATSDLSRDTGELFF